This is a list of T cell receptor beta chains from one sample in a study of cytomegalovirus exposure and HLA in healthy donors. Produced via immunoSEQ multiplex PCR; TCRdb's table is partial and in-frame only. The profile covers some 330,000 clones, with roughly 89% appearing a single time and under 0.85% taken by the ten largest. Specimen: PBMCs. The receptors were sampled from a woman in her late teens or twenties in good health and CMV-seronegative. The CDR3 runs from the conserved cysteine through the conserved F or W. A D gene is named only where the DNA matches it firmly. Some rows have no size entry. The others give once, few or many, or a class for an expanded clone.

j_call clone_size d_call v_call cdr3_nt cdr3_aa
TRBJ2-7 . . TRBV2 TGTGCCAGCGCTACGGGATCCGGATACGAGCAGTACTTC CASATGSGYEQYF
TRBJ2-7 once TRBD1 TRBV18 TGTGCCAGCTCACCGGGGCCCGGGACAGGGGTGAACGAGCAGTACTTC CASSPGPGTGVNEQYF
TRBJ1-1 . . TRBV27 TGTGCCAGCAGTCGGGTCCGACAGAGGACTGAAGCTTTCTTT CASSRVRQRTEAFF
TRBJ1-5 . . TRBV19 TGTGCCAGTAGGGGGCCTAATCAGCCCCAACATTTT CASRGPNQPQHF
TRBJ2-7 . . TRBV4-1 TGCGCCAGCAGCCTTAGGTCAGGGGGGAGTGGGAGCTACGAGCAGTACTTC CASSLRSGGSGSYEQYF
TRBJ2-6 . TRBD1 TRBV7-7 TGTGCCAGCAGCCCCACGTTCAGGGGGCCTGTAAACTCTGGGGCCAACGTCCTGACTTTC CASSPTFRGPVNSGANVLTF
TRBJ2-7 . TRBD1 TRBV5-8 TGTGCCAGCAGCTTCCGGACAGGGGACCGATCCTACGAGCAGTACTTC CASSFRTGDRSYEQYF
TRBJ2-7 . TRBD2 TRBV19 TGTGCCAGTAGTATAGGTTCTAGCGGGAGCTACGAGCAGTACTTC CASSIGSSGSYEQYF
TRBJ1-2 . TRBD1 TRBV30 TGTGCCTGGAGTCCGACAGGGTCGTATGGCTACACCTTC CAWSPTGSYGYTF
TRBJ1-1 . . TRBV11-2 TGTGCCAGCACCTTAGTAGGGGCGAGGAGCACTGAAGCTTTCTTT CASTLVGARSTEAFF
TRBJ2-7 . TRBD2 TRBV30 TGTGCCTGGAGTGTACCCGGGATAGCGGGAGGAGTGAGGGAGCAGTACTTC CAWSVPGIAGGVREQYF
TRBJ2-7 . . TRBV5-1 TGCGCCAGCAGCTTGAACAGGGGAGGCGAGCAGTACTTC CASSLNRGGEQYF
TRBJ1-2 . . TRBV13 TGTGCCAGCAGCTTGAGGCAGGGCCTCGTTGGGTTCAGAGGCTACACCTTC CASSLRQGLVGFRGYTF
TRBJ2-3 . . TRBV7-2 TGTGCCAGCAGCTTTTCAAGGGGTGATACGCAGTATTTT CASSFSRGDTQYF
TRBJ1-5 . TRBD1 TRBV28 TGTGCCAGCAGTGTTGCGGGGCCTAAACAGGGGGGTTGGAGCAATCAGCCCCAGCATTTT CASSVAGPKQGGWSNQPQHF
TRBJ2-7 . . TRBV27 TGTGCCAGCAGTCCCTCCTCGGGAGCCTCTTGGTACGAGCAGTACTTC CASSPSSGASWYEQYF
TRBJ2-4 . . TRBV29-1 TGCAGCGTCCGGGATGCCAAAAACATTCAGTACTTC CSVRDAKNIQYF
TRBJ2-1 . TRBD2 TRBV11-2 TGTGCCAGCAGCTTTATCCTAGCGGGTTCCTACAATGAGCAGTTCTTC CASSFILAGSYNEQFF
TRBJ1-5 once . TRBV7-8 TGTGCCAGCAGCCCCGGAGGGATGAGGGAGTATAGCAATCAGCCCCAGCATTTT CASSPGGMREYSNQPQHF
TRBJ2-2 few TRBD1 TRBV5-1 TGCGCCAGCATGACAGGGGGAAGTGTAACCGGGGAGCTGTTTTTT CASMTGGSVTGELFF
TRBJ2-4 . TRBD2 TRBV19 TGTGCCAGTAGTATTTCGGGGGGGGCCCGCTCCAAAAACATTCAGTACTTC CASSISGGARSKNIQYF
TRBJ1-2 . . TRBV7-2 TGTGCCAGCAGCCGTCCGCAGGACTATGGCTACACCTTC CASSRPQDYGYTF
TRBJ1-5 . . TRBV19 TGTGCCAGTTTACGACGGGGGGAGGGCAATCAGCCCCAGCATTTT CASLRRGEGNQPQHF
TRBJ1-2 . . TRBV6-5 TGTGCCATAAGTCCTGGTAGGAGCTATGGCTACACCTTC CAISPGRSYGYTF
TRBJ2-2 . TRBD2 TRBV9 TGTGCCAGCAGCGCTAGCGGGAGTAACACCGGGGAGCTGTTTTTT CASSASGSNTGELFF
TRBJ2-7 . TRBD2 TRBV29-1 TGCAGCGTAGTTCTAGCGGGCTTTTCCTACGAGCAGTACTTC CSVVLAGFSYEQYF
TRBJ2-7 few TRBD2 TRBV2 TGTGCCAGCACCAGACTGCCTAGCGGGAGTACCGAGCAGTACTTC CASTRLPSGSTEQYF
TRBJ1-3 . TRBD1 TRBV28 TGTGCCAGCACCCCGACAGGGGCCTCTGGAAACACCATATATTTT CASTPTGASGNTIYF
TRBJ2-3 . . TRBV7-9 TGCGGTAGCGAAGAATCGGATACGCAGTATTTT CGSEESDTQYF
TRBJ1-4 . . TRBV9 TGTGCCAGCAGCCCAACTCCGGGACAAGTGGGTGAAAAACTGTTTTTT CASSPTPGQVGEKLFF
TRBJ1-1 . . TRBV4-3 TGCGCCAGCAGCCAAGAAGGCATTGGGGCGAACACTGAAGCTTTCTTT CASSQEGIGANTEAFF
TRBJ2-5 once . TRBV2 TGTGCCAGCAGTGAAATGAGAGAGACCCAGTACTTC CASSEMRETQYF
TRBJ1-5 . . TRBV28 TGTGCCAGCAGTTTAGCAGGGGATGGCGATCAGCCCCAGCATTTT CASSLAGDGDQPQHF
TRBJ2-7 . TRBD2 TRBV19 TGTGCCAGTATCGGGGGGGGCGAGCAGTACTTC CASIGGGEQYF
TRBJ2-7 . . TRBV5-1 TGCGCCAGCAGCTTGTGGGGGGAAGGATCCTACGAGCAGTACTTC CASSLWGEGSYEQYF
TRBJ2-1 . TRBD2 TRBV5-6 TGTGCCAGCAGCGGACCTGCTAGCGGGAGATTCTACAATGAGCAGTTCTTC CASSGPASGRFYNEQFF
TRBJ1-2 . . TRBV6-5 TGTGCCAGCAGTTACTCGACGGGGGATTATGGCTACACCTTC CASSYSTGDYGYTF
TRBJ2-7 . . TRBV7-2 TGTGCCAGCAGCTCCGGAAGGCACAGACTATACGAGCAGTACTTC CASSSGRHRLYEQYF
TRBJ1-4 . . TRBV6-5 TGTGCCAGCAGTTACTCCGGGACACCGGAAAAACTGTTTTTT CASSYSGTPEKLFF
TRBJ2-7 . . TRBV6-1 TGTGCCAGCAACAGGGAAAGGCACGAGCAGTACTTC CASNRERHEQYF
TRBJ2-7 . . TRBV6-9 TGTGCCAGCTACCTACTCTACGAGCAGTACTTC CASYLLYEQYF
TRBJ2-7 . . TRBV6-5 TGTGCCAGCAGTTACGGGGCAGGAAGCTCCTACGAGCAGTACTTC CASSYGAGSSYEQYF
TRBJ2-5 . . TRBV9 TGTGCCAGCAGCGGGCTAGTAGGAGAGACCCAGTACTTC CASSGLVGETQYF
TRBJ2-2 once . TRBV7-9 TGTGCCAGCAGCGGGACTTCTTTGGCCGGGGAGCTGTTTTTT CASSGTSLAGELFF
TRBJ1-4 . TRBD1 TRBV5-6 TGTGCCAGCAGCCTCCGGGACAGGGTACCAAAACTGTTTTTT CASSLRDRVPKLFF
TRBJ2-3 . TRBD2 TRBV6-5 TGTGCCAGCAGATCAGCGGGAGGGCTGACAGATACGCAGTATTTT CASRSAGGLTDTQYF
TRBJ2-1 . . TRBV7-3 TGTGCCAGCAGCCCGGAGAGGCGAAATACCCAGCACAATGAGCAGTTCTTC CASSPERRNTQHNEQFF
TRBJ1-4 . TRBD1 TRBV28 TGTGCCAGCAGTACCGGGACAGCTTGGGAAAAACTGTTTTTT CASSTGTAWEKLFF